This is a list of T cell receptor beta chains from one sample in a study of cytomegalovirus exposure and HLA in healthy donors. Assay: immunoSEQ multiplex PCR; the TCRdb copy retains only in-frame clones and omits some. The sample records 150,000 to 200,000 clones, about four fifths being singletons. Material for sequencing was PBMCs. All receptors come from a man younger than 35 in good health and CMV-seronegative. Both conserved end residues are part of each CDR3. Fields, in order: V gene, clone size, D gene, J gene, CDR3 protein, CDR3 DNA. The D gene is left open where the match is weak. Some rows have no size entry. The others give once, few or many, or a class for an expanded clone.

v_gene: TRBV25-1
abundance: NA
d_gene: NA
j_gene: TRBJ1-5
CDR3aa: CASSRDSNQPQHF
CDR3nt: TGTGCCAGCAGCAGGGATAGCAATCAGCCCCAGCATTTT

v_gene: TRBV19
abundance: NA
d_gene: TRBD1
j_gene: TRBJ1-1
CDR3aa: CASSENRGRSEAFF
CDR3nt: TGTGCCAGTAGTGAGAACAGGGGGCGGTCCGAAGCTTTCTTT

v_gene: TRBV5-5
abundance: NA
d_gene: TRBD1
j_gene: TRBJ1-5
CDR3aa: CASSRRPGQGMGSNQPQHF
CDR3nt: TGTGCCAGCAGCCGACGACCGGGACAGGGTATGGGTAGCAATCAGCCCCAGCATTTT

v_gene: TRBV7-9
abundance: NA
d_gene: TRBD2
j_gene: TRBJ2-5
CDR3aa: CASSLVWGGQETQYF
CDR3nt: TGTGCCAGCAGCTTAGTTTGGGGGGGTCAAGAGACCCAGTACTTC

v_gene: TRBV11-2
abundance: NA
d_gene: NA
j_gene: TRBJ2-3
CDR3aa: CASSFPRVTQYF
CDR3nt: TGTGCCAGCAGCTTCCCACGAGTTACGCAGTATTTT

v_gene: TRBV7-2
abundance: NA
d_gene: NA
j_gene: TRBJ1-4
CDR3aa: CASSLERRREGKLFF
CDR3nt: TGTGCCAGCAGCTTAGAGCGTCGTAGGGAGGGAAAACTGTTTTTT

v_gene: TRBV9
abundance: NA
d_gene: NA
j_gene: TRBJ1-4
CDR3aa: CASSVRGDEKLFF
CDR3nt: TGTGCCAGCAGCGTCAGGGGAGACGAAAAACTGTTTTTT

v_gene: TRBV11-3
abundance: NA
d_gene: TRBD2
j_gene: TRBJ2-2
CDR3aa: CASSAPTLLAGNTGELFF
CDR3nt: TGTGCCAGCAGCGCTCCAACCTTACTAGCGGGGAACACCGGGGAGCTGTTTTTT

v_gene: TRBV28
abundance: NA
d_gene: NA
j_gene: TRBJ1-4
CDR3aa: CASSRTIQGADEKLFF
CDR3nt: TGTGCCAGCAGTCGTACTATACAGGGTGCCGATGAAAAACTGTTTTTT

v_gene: TRBV28
abundance: NA
d_gene: TRBD2
j_gene: TRBJ2-5
CDR3aa: CASSLSGTSGHETQYF
CDR3nt: TGTGCCAGCAGTTTGTCCGGGACTAGCGGGCATGAGACCCAGTACTTC

v_gene: TRBV6-4
abundance: NA
d_gene: NA
j_gene: TRBJ1-4
CDR3aa: CASSVTGEGEKLFF
CDR3nt: TGTGCCAGCAGTGTTACCGGGGAAGGAGAAAAACTGTTTTTT

v_gene: TRBV11-2
abundance: few
d_gene: TRBD1
j_gene: TRBJ1-1
CDR3aa: CASSRSDRVLDAEAFF
CDR3nt: TGTGCCAGCAGCCGGAGCGACAGGGTTTTGGACGCTGAAGCTTTCTTT

v_gene: TRBV28
abundance: NA
d_gene: NA
j_gene: TRBJ2-2
CDR3aa: CASSLPAVGELFF
CDR3nt: TGTGCCAGCAGTTTGCCCGCGGTAGGGGAGCTGTTTTTT

v_gene: TRBV5-4
abundance: NA
d_gene: NA
j_gene: TRBJ1-4
CDR3aa: CASSLGGGTNEKLFF
CDR3nt: TGTGCCAGCAGCTTGGGGGGGGGAACTAATGAAAAACTGTTTTTT

v_gene: TRBV9
abundance: NA
d_gene: NA
j_gene: TRBJ2-7
CDR3aa: CASSAGTGAASGRYEQYF
CDR3nt: TGTGCCAGCAGCGCCGGGACAGGGGCGGCTAGCGGGAGGTACGAGCAGTACTTC

v_gene: TRBV19
abundance: NA
d_gene: TRBD2
j_gene: TRBJ2-2
CDR3aa: CASSILAGGPVAGELFF
CDR3nt: TGTGCCAGTAGTATATTAGCGGGAGGGCCTGTAGCCGGGGAGCTGTTTTTT

v_gene: TRBV2
abundance: NA
d_gene: TRBD2
j_gene: TRBJ2-3
CDR3aa: CASSEAGGHTQYF
CDR3nt: TGTGCCAGCAGTGAAGCGGGAGGGCATACGCAGTATTTT

v_gene: TRBV4-3
abundance: NA
d_gene: NA
j_gene: TRBJ2-7
CDR3aa: CASSQSLGRTYEQYF
CDR3nt: TGCGCCAGCAGCCAAAGTTTAGGACGGACTTACGAGCAGTACTTC

v_gene: TRBV5-4
abundance: NA
d_gene: NA
j_gene: TRBJ2-4
CDR3aa: CASSFQSAKNIQYF
CDR3nt: TGTGCCAGCAGCTTCCAGTCGGCCAAAAACATTCAGTACTTC

v_gene: TRBV5-4
abundance: NA
d_gene: NA
j_gene: TRBJ1-2
CDR3aa: CASSSGGSHYGYTF
CDR3nt: TGTGCCAGCAGCTCCGGAGGGTCCCACTATGGCTACACCTTC

v_gene: TRBV6-6
abundance: NA
d_gene: NA
j_gene: TRBJ1-4
CDR3aa: CASSYGGSNEKLFF
CDR3nt: TGTGCCAGCAGTTACGGGGGCTCTAATGAAAAACTGTTTTTT

v_gene: TRBV14
abundance: NA
d_gene: NA
j_gene: TRBJ1-2
CDR3aa: CASTPSPGYGYTF
CDR3nt: TGTGCCAGTACCCCATCACCCGGGTATGGCTACACCTTC

v_gene: TRBV5-1
abundance: NA
d_gene: TRBD1
j_gene: TRBJ2-1
CDR3aa: CASSRNRGTYNEQFF
CDR3nt: TGCGCCAGCAGCCGTAACAGGGGGACCTACAATGAGCAGTTCTTC

v_gene: TRBV11-2
abundance: NA
d_gene: NA
j_gene: TRBJ2-2
CDR3aa: CASSLGTGLLAGELFF
CDR3nt: TGTGCCAGCAGCTTAGGTACAGGGCTGTTGGCCGGGGAGCTGTTTTTT

v_gene: TRBV5-8
abundance: NA
d_gene: NA
j_gene: TRBJ1-3
CDR3aa: CASSLGDSSGNTIYF
CDR3nt: TGTGCCAGCAGCCTTGGAGACAGCTCTGGAAACACCATATATTTT

v_gene: TRBV19
abundance: NA
d_gene: TRBD1
j_gene: TRBJ1-2
CDR3aa: CASIEHGTGPGRSGYTF
CDR3nt: TGTGCCAGTATTGAGCATGGGACAGGCCCGGGGAGGTCCGGCTACACCTTC

v_gene: TRBV25-1
abundance: few
d_gene: NA
j_gene: TRBJ1-1
CDR3aa: CASSEFEKAFF
CDR3nt: TGTGCCAGCAGTGAATTTGAGAAAGCTTTCTTT

v_gene: TRBV21-1
abundance: NA
d_gene: NA
j_gene: TRBJ2-1
CDR3aa: CASSPRFSFSYNEQFF
CDR3nt: TGTGCCAGCAGCCCCCGGTTTTCGTTCTCCTACAATGAGCAGTTCTTC

v_gene: TRBV19
abundance: NA
d_gene: NA
j_gene: TRBJ2-7
CDR3aa: CASSFGESGEQYF
CDR3nt: TGTGCCAGTAGTTTCGGGGAGAGTGGCGAGCAGTACTTC

v_gene: TRBV5-1
abundance: NA
d_gene: TRBD1
j_gene: TRBJ2-1
CDR3aa: CASSWEPNRGPTGTSYNKQFF
CDR3nt: TGCGCCAGCAGCTGGGAACCAAACAGGGGTCCTACGGGGACCTCTTACAATAAGCAGTTCTTC

v_gene: TRBV1
abundance: NA
d_gene: NA
j_gene: TRBJ2-1
CDR3aa: CTSSLEPKPGTSDTHSYNEQFF
CDR3nt: TGCACCAGCAGCCTTGAACCCAAGCCAGGGACTAGCGATACCCACTCCTACAATGAGCAGTTCTTC

v_gene: TRBV10-1
abundance: NA
d_gene: TRBD1
j_gene: TRBJ2-3
CDR3aa: CASSDARQGNTDTQYF
CDR3nt: TGCGCCAGCAGTGATGCCAGACAGGGCAACACAGATACGCAGTATTTT

v_gene: TRBV13
abundance: few
d_gene: NA
j_gene: TRBJ1-2
CDR3aa: CASSLGGGNYGYTF
CDR3nt: TGTGCCAGCAGTCTAGGGGGGGGAAACTATGGCTACACCTTC

v_gene: TRBV30
abundance: NA
d_gene: NA
j_gene: TRBJ1-5
CDR3aa: CAWSGGSGTINQPQHF
CDR3nt: TGTGCCTGGAGTGGCGGGAGTGGTACGATAAATCAGCCCCAGCATTTT

v_gene: TRBV11-2
abundance: NA
d_gene: NA
j_gene: TRBJ2-5
CDR3aa: CASSPGVGVGKETQYF
CDR3nt: TGTGCCAGCAGCCCAGGGGTAGGGGTGGGTAAGGAGACCCAGTACTTC

v_gene: TRBV30
abundance: once
d_gene: NA
j_gene: TRBJ1-6
CDR3aa: CACGVPDNSPLHF
CDR3nt: TGTGCCTGCGGGGTACCGGATAATTCACCCCTCCACTTT

v_gene: TRBV5-1
abundance: few
d_gene: TRBD1
j_gene: TRBJ2-5
CDR3aa: CASSPDRGETQYF
CDR3nt: TGCGCCAGCAGCCCGGACAGGGGAGAGACCCAGTACTTC

v_gene: TRBV7-2
abundance: once
d_gene: TRBD1
j_gene: TRBJ1-3
CDR3aa: CASSLNWGQGTVSGNTIYF
CDR3nt: TGTGCCAGCAGCCTAAACTGGGGACAGGGAACAGTCTCTGGAAACACCATATATTTT

v_gene: TRBV7-9
abundance: few
d_gene: NA
j_gene: TRBJ2-1
CDR3aa: CSSSKGDYRYNEQFF
CDR3nt: TGTTCCAGCAGCAAGGGGGACTATAGATACAATGAGCAGTTCTTC

v_gene: TRBV4-2
abundance: NA
d_gene: TRBD1
j_gene: TRBJ2-3
CDR3aa: CASSQGDRGDTQYF
CDR3nt: TGTGCCAGCAGCCAAGGGGACAGGGGCGATACGCAGTATTTT

v_gene: TRBV27
abundance: few
d_gene: TRBD1
j_gene: TRBJ2-7
CDR3aa: CASSVGQGFYEQYF
CDR3nt: TGTGCCAGCAGTGTAGGACAGGGATTCTACGAGCAGTACTTC

v_gene: TRBV7-9
abundance: once
d_gene: NA
j_gene: TRBJ2-2
CDR3aa: CASSSARVLPTGELFF
CDR3nt: TGTGCCAGCAGCTCCGCGAGGGTCCTCCCTACCGGGGAGCTGTTTTTT

v_gene: TRBV5-1
abundance: NA
d_gene: TRBD1
j_gene: TRBJ1-2
CDR3aa: CASSSRTGAHTF
CDR3nt: TGCGCCAGCAGCTCCCGGACAGGCGCACACACCTTC

v_gene: TRBV7-9
abundance: NA
d_gene: TRBD1
j_gene: TRBJ2-5
CDR3aa: CASSSTGGETQYF
CDR3nt: TGTGCCAGCAGCTCTACAGGGGGCGAGACCCAGTACTTC

v_gene: TRBV29-1
abundance: NA
d_gene: NA
j_gene: TRBJ1-2
CDR3aa: CSVVPLDYGYTF
CDR3nt: TGCAGCGTTGTACCCCTAGACTATGGCTACACCTTC

v_gene: TRBV6-1
abundance: NA
d_gene: TRBD1
j_gene: TRBJ2-1
CDR3aa: CASSGTGGNNEQFF
CDR3nt: TGTGCCAGCAGCGGGACAGGGGGTAACAATGAGCAGTTCTTC

v_gene: TRBV7-9
abundance: once
d_gene: NA
j_gene: TRBJ2-3
CDR3aa: CASSLGRVTDTQYF
CDR3nt: TGTGCCAGCAGCTTAGGTCGAGTCACAGATACGCAGTATTTT

v_gene: TRBV5-1
abundance: few
d_gene: NA
j_gene: TRBJ2-3
CDR3aa: CASSSSGRDTQYF
CDR3nt: TGCGCCAGCAGCTCTTCAGGTAGAGATACGCAGTATTTT

v_gene: TRBV7-2
abundance: NA
d_gene: NA
j_gene: TRBJ2-7
CDR3aa: CASGTQVSYEQYF
CDR3nt: TGTGCCAGCGGAACACAGGTCTCCTACGAGCAGTACTTC

v_gene: TRBV28
abundance: NA
d_gene: TRBD2
j_gene: TRBJ2-7
CDR3aa: CASRRGGPGYEQYF
CDR3nt: TGTGCCAGCAGACGGGGGGGCCCGGGCTACGAGCAGTACTTC

v_gene: TRBV6-5
abundance: few
d_gene: NA
j_gene: TRBJ2-3
CDR3aa: CASSYLGVGGTDTQYF
CDR3nt: TGTGCCAGCAGTTACCTCGGGGTTGGGGGCACAGATACGCAGTATTTT

v_gene: TRBV5-1
abundance: few
d_gene: TRBD1
j_gene: TRBJ2-6
CDR3aa: CASSLAGRGRGTGANVLTF
CDR3nt: TGCGCCAGCAGCTTGGCAGGCAGGGGGCGGGGAACTGGGGCCAACGTCCTGACTTTC

v_gene: TRBV10-3
abundance: NA
d_gene: TRBD1
j_gene: TRBJ1-5
CDR3aa: CAIRDRGGNQPQHF
CDR3nt: TGTGCCATCAGAGACAGGGGGGGGAATCAGCCCCAGCATTTT

v_gene: TRBV12-5
abundance: NA
d_gene: TRBD1
j_gene: TRBJ1-5
CDR3aa: CASGSGDRGRGGNQPQHF
CDR3nt: TGTGCTAGTGGTTCGGGGGACAGGGGGCGCGGGGGCAATCAGCCCCAGCATTTT

v_gene: TRBV6-5
abundance: NA
d_gene: NA
j_gene: TRBJ1-4
CDR3aa: CASSSGFVNEKLFF
CDR3nt: TGTGCCAGCAGTTCCGGGTTCGTAAATGAAAAACTGTTTTTT